The 16 T cell receptor beta chains below all came from one sample that was sequenced in a study of blood T cell repertoires in COVID-19 (dated by TCRdb to between 2020 and 2021). The library was produced with the immunoSEQ multiplex PCR assay. Here the immuneACCESS table is served through TCRdb, limited to in-frame sequences with V and J called. Missing clones are a known gap in these copies; in checked studies unresolved V genes cover under half, and the rest lacks a known reason. A total of some 170,000 clones appear in this sample, 65% to 90% of them only once. Clones ranked in the top ten supply nearly 15% of the sample. The sequenced sample was PBMCs or T cells enriched from blood (not recorded which). The source of these receptors is a man aged 45-60 years who had recovered from COVID-19.

In the case of this clone: An end of the junction differs from the germline gene, which may be a read error. This CDR3 is also generated by other DNA sequences in the sample. The chain uses TRBV27 and TRBJ1-1; 7 nucleotides agree with TRBD1. The CDR3 sequence is 13 residues long. The germline V gene has CDR1 MNHEY and CDR2 SMNVEV (reference sequence). CDR3 in amino acids: CASRTGMNTEAFF. CDR3 DNA sequence: TGTGCCAGCCGGACAGGTATGAACACTGAAGCTTTCTTC.

The chain couples TRBV10-1 to TRBJ2-2, with TRBD1 identical over 10 bases. The CDR3 is made up of 19 amino acids. Trimming at V came to 3 bases and at J to 6 bases, leaving 16 bases not matched to a gene. Germline V gives CDR1 WNHNN, CDR2 SYGVQD (reference sequence). The DNA of the CDR3 is TGCGCCAGCAGTGATTTCAGCTCCGCAGACAGGGGGCGCCCCGGGGAGCTGTTTTTT. It specifies CASSDFSSADRGRPGELFF.

The chain combines TRBV18 with TRBJ2-5, with 13 bases lining up with TRBD2. This CDR3 has 19 residues. With 6 bases clipped from V and 0 bases from J, the junction kept 13 bases outside the gene matches. The germline CDR1 and CDR2 sequences are KGHSH and LQKENI. CDR3 in DNA: TGTGCCAGCTCGAAACTAGCGGGGGGGCTCGTGACCTACCAAGAGACCCAGTACTTC. Translation: CASSKLAGGLVTYQETQYF.

The genes are TRBV7-6 and TRBJ1-3, with 7 bases lining up with TRBD1. Germline V gene sequence: CDR1 SGHVS, CDR2 FNYEAQ. This CDR3 has 17 amino acids. The V segment lost 5 bases and the J segment 1 base; nucleotides outside the gene matches: 11. The CDR3 DNA reads as TGTGCCAGCAGCCTATATGGGACAGCATCATCTGGAAACACCATATATTTT. Protein: CASSLYGTASSGNTIYF.

The chain couples TRBV5-1 to TRBJ1-6, with 7 bases identical to TRBD1. Looked up from germline, CDR1 is SGHRS and CDR2 is YFSETQ. The CDR3 is 15 residues long. Trimming cost V 3 bases and J 3 bases; bases outside gene matches: 3. CDR3 sequence: CASSSGTVYNSPLHF. The CDR3 DNA follows: TGCGCCAGCAGCTCCGGGACAGTCTATAATTCACCCCTCCACTTT.

V usage is TRBV4-1 and J usage is TRBJ2-1; 10 positions agree with TRBD2. Germline lookup yields CDR1 MGHRA and CDR2 YSYEKL. V dropped 1 base and J dropped 2; count of bases not matched to a gene: 8. The CDR3 totals 18 residues. CDR3 bases: TGCGCCAGCAGCCAAGCGGGGAGCGGGGGGGCAACCTACAATGAGCAGTTCTTC. The encoded protein is CASSQAGSGGATYNEQFF.

The chain carries TRBV18 and TRBJ1-1; D is perhaps TRBD1 (6 bases). Per the germline V gene, CDR1 is KGHSH and CDR2 is LQKENI. The CDR3 extends over 14 amino acids. Trimming shortened V by 3 bases and J by 6 bases, and 14 bases separated the two germline ends. The CDR3 DNA reads TGTGCCAGCTCACCTAGGTGGGACACCGCTGAAGCTTTCTTT. The encoded protein is CASSPRWDTAEAFF. Looking up the rest from reference TRBV18 and TRBJ1-1 gives the full variable domain: NAGVMQNPRHLVRRRGQEARLRCSPMKGHSHVYWYRQLPEEGLKFMVYLQKENIIDESGMPKERFSAEFPKEGPSILRIQQVVRGDSAAYFCASSPRWDTAEAFFGQGTRLTVV.

This chain connects TRBV7-2 to TRBJ1-3; D call uncertain. The V gene's germline CDR1 is SGHTA and CDR2 FQGNSA. This CDR3 comprises 15 residues. V lost 1 base and J 0 bases, leaving 7 bases between the germline ends. This CDR3 is CASSLGRFSGNTIYF. CDR3 in DNA: TGTGCCAGCAGCTTAGGCAGGTTCTCTGGAAACACCATATATTTT.

The gene calls are TRBV3-1 (or the pseudogene TRBV3-2) and TRBJ2-1; 10 bases match TRBD2. The trim removed 2 bases at V and 7 bases at J, leaving 5 bases unmatched. Germline CDR1 is LGHDT and CDR2 is YNNKEL (reference sequence). The CDR3 runs to 15 residues. The chain's CDR3 is CASSQSAGGRNEQFF. In DNA, the CDR3 is TGTGCCAGCAGCCAATCAGCGGGGGGGCGAAATGAGCAGTTCTTC.

CDR3: CASSYGSSTEAFF. DNA for the CDR3: TGTGCCAGCAGCTACGGGTCGAGCACTGAAGCTTTCTTT. The chain couples TRBV7-8 to TRBJ1-1; D ambiguous. CDR3 length: 13 residues. Per germline, CDR1 SGHVS and CDR2 FQNEAQ. V was clipped by 4 bases and J by 4 bases, with 10 bases between them.

The rearrangement uses TRBV14 and TRBJ1-1, with D possibly matching TRBD1 (5 bases). The CDR3 runs 12 residues. The germline V gene has CDR1 SGHDN and CDR2 FVKESK. V was pared by 2 bases and J by 6 bases, with 7 bases between. Here the CDR3 reads CASSQLQAEAFF. In nucleotides, the CDR3 is TGTGCCAGCAGCCAATTACAGGCTGAAGCTTTCTTT.

The rearrangement links TRBV7-8 to TRBJ2-5; D possibly corresponds to TRBD2 (6 bases). V shed 2 bases and J shed 3 bases, with 13 bases lying between them. The CDR3 contains 15 residues. Looked up from germline, CDR1 is SGHVS and CDR2 is FQNEAQ. CDR3 sequence: CASSLRWGDEETQYF. Written as DNA, the CDR3 is TGTGCCAGCAGCTTACGGTGGGGGGACGAAGAGACCCAGTACTTC.

The chain has TRBV30 and TRBJ1-1, with TRBD1 identical over 9 bases. Germline CDR1 GTSNPN, CDR2 SVGIG (reference sequence). V lost 5 bases, J lost 1 base, and 5 bases stayed unmatched. This CDR3 has 14 residues. The DNA of the CDR3 is TGTGCCTGGGCCCCGACAGGGGGGAACACTGAAGCTTTCTTT. Amino acid sequence: CAWAPTGGNTEAFF. Full variable domain (missing parts from reference TRBV30 and TRBJ1-1): SQTIHQWPATLVQPVGSPLSLECTVEGTSNPNLYWYRQAAGRGLQLLFYSVGIGQISSEVPQNLSASRPQDRQFILSSKKLLLSDSGFYLCAWAPTGGNTEAFFGQGTRLTVV.

J is TRBJ1-1 and V is TRBV28; 7 positions agree with TRBD1. The V segment lost 6 bases and the J segment 5 bases; nucleotides outside the gene matches: 6. CDR3 length: 13 residues. Germline V gene lookup returns CDR1 MDHEN and CDR2 SYDVKM. CDR3 in DNA: TGTGCCAGCAGGCGACAGGGCGGGACTGAAGCTTTCTTT. Its protein product is CASRRQGGTEAFF.

This clone was seen just once. The chain recombines TRBV2 with TRBJ1-2; weak D call: TRBD1 (5 bases). The length of the CDR3 is 13 residues. In germline, CDR1 is SNHLY, CDR2 FYNNEI. Trimming pared 7 bases from V and 2 bases from J, leaving 11 bases between. The CDR3 bases are TGTGCCAGCAATTTGGGGCAGAACTATGGCTACACCTTC. The encoded protein is CASNLGQNYGYTF.

The rearrangement uses TRBV13 and TRBJ2-1; 13 positions agree with TRBD2. The CDR3 consists of 15 residues. The V gene end was trimmed by 5 bases and the J gene end by 7 bases; junction bases not matched to a gene: 5. Germline loops: CDR1 PRHDT, CDR2 FYEKMQ (reference sequence). CDR3 sequence: CASSPLAGGRNEQFF. The DNA of the CDR3 is TGTGCCAGCAGCCCACTAGCGGGGGGGCGGAATGAGCAGTTCTTC.